Each of the 17 T cell receptor beta chains below was sequenced from the same sample in a study of T cell repertoires in ileal Crohn's disease. Time point: inflamed ileum from the surgical specimen. Sequenced by immunoSEQ multiplex PCR; TCRdb stores in-frame clones only, minus some. The sample holds some 4,000 clones; roughly three quarters are singletons and the top ten take 7.1%. The sequenced sample was ileal tissue. These receptors originate from an adult with Crohn's disease.

The V gene is TRBV29-1, the J gene TRBJ1-3, with D unresolved. The CDR3 length is 12 residues. Between the trimmed V and J ends, which lost 2 bases and 1 base, there was a span of 3 bases. Germline V gives CDR1 SQVTM, CDR2 ANQGSEA. The CDR3: CSVERSGNTIYF. CDR3 bases: TGCAGCGTTGAAAGGTCTGGAAACACCATATATTTT.

The chain has TRBV7-3 and TRBJ1-1; TRBD1 matches 12 bases. Per the germline V gene, CDR1 is SGHTA and CDR2 is FQGTGA. The V segment lost 2 bases and the J segment 6 bases; nucleotides outside the gene matches: 7. This CDR3 spans 16 amino acids. This CDR3 reads CASSLEPGQGAAEAFF. CDR3 nucleotides: TGTGCCAGCAGCTTAGAACCGGGACAGGGGGCAGCTGAAGCTTTCTTT.

V usage is TRBV28 and J usage is TRBJ2-2; D unresolved. Per germline, CDR1 MDHEN and CDR2 SYDVKM. Trimming left V 6 bases short and J 0 bases short, with 11 bases between. The CDR3 is 15 residues long. CDR3 loop: CASRPGRANTGELFF. Written as DNA, the CDR3 is TGTGCCAGCAGACCCGGGCGCGCGAACACCGGGGAGCTGTTTTTT.

This clone was recorded only once. The chain joins TRBV6-1 to TRBJ2-6, with D uncertain. The CDR3 is 15 residues long. The germline V and J ends were trimmed by 10 bases and 0 bases, with 13 bases remaining between them. CDR1 is MNHNS and CDR2 is SASEGT in the germline V gene. The CDR3 region is CATPGQTSGANVLTF. In nucleotides, the CDR3 is TGTGCCACCCCCGGGCAGACCTCTGGGGCCAACGTCCTGACTTTC.

The chain is built from TRBV5-6 and TRBJ2-3; D possibly corresponds to TRBD1 (6 bases). Germline V gene sequence: CDR1 SGHDT, CDR2 YYEEEE. The CDR3 runs 16 residues. With 4 bases removed from V and 2 bases from J, the gap between germline ends came to 17 bases. CDR3 sequence: CASSQTGHFTTDTQYF. The CDR3 region has the DNA TGTGCCAGCAGCCAGACGGGACACTTTACCACAGATACGCAGTATTTT.

The chain is built from TRBV10-3 and TRBJ2-7, with TRBD1 identical over 8 bases. V dropped 4 bases and J dropped 3; count of bases not matched to a gene: 8. The CDR3 has 15 residues. CDR1 is ENHRY, CDR2 SYGVKD, per germline. The CDR3: CAISASGQGLYEQYF. The CDR3 DNA reads TGTGCCATCAGTGCATCAGGACAGGGCCTCTACGAGCAGTACTTC.

The rearrangement links TRBV5-1 to TRBJ2-2; D may be TRBD1 (6 bases). CDR3 size: 14 residues. CDR1 and CDR2 (germline): SGHRS, YFSETQ. With 4 bases removed from V and 4 bases from J, the gap between germline ends came to 11 bases. The CDR3 sequence: CASSPGTTTGELFF. CDR3 nucleotide sequence: TGCGCCAGCAGCCCCGGGACAACCACCGGGGAGCTGTTTTTT.

The gene calls are TRBV5-8 and TRBJ1-4; the D gene is possibly TRBD1 (6 bases). The CDR3 runs to 14 residues. Trimming took 4 bases from V and 5 from J, leaving 12 bases between them. Germline V gene data show CDR1 as SGHTS and CDR2 as YDEGEE. DNA for the CDR3: TGTGCCAGCAGCCTCCTAGGACAGAATGAAAAACTGTTTTTT. Protein product: CASSLLGQNEKLFF. Combining the CDR3 with reference TRBV5-8 and TRBJ1-4 gives the whole variable domain EAGVTQSPTHLIKTRGQQATLRCSPISGHTSVYWYQQALGLGLQFLLWYDEGEERNRGNFPPRFSGRQFPNYSSELNVNALELEDSALYLCASSLLGQNEKLFFGSGTQLSVL.

The rearrangement joins TRBV18 to TRBJ2-1, with 12 bases fitting TRBD2. The length of the CDR3 is 17 residues. V lost 3 bases to trimming and J lost 0 bases; unmatched junction nucleotides: 3. Per germline, CDR1 KGHSH and CDR2 LQKENI. The CDR3 region has the DNA TGTGCCAGCTCACCTGTGACTAGCGGGAGCTCCTACAATGAGCAGTTCTTC. It yields the protein CASSPVTSGSSYNEQFF.

The V call is TRBV5-4, the J call TRBJ1-2; 8 bases match TRBD1. The CDR3 sequence is 15 residues long. The germline gives CDR1 SGHNT, CDR2 YYREEE (reference sequence). V gave up 3 bases and J gave up 4 bases; unmatched junction bases: 8. CDR3 DNA: TGTGCCAGCAGCTCGGCAGGGGGCTCCCTCTATGGCTACACCTTC. Its translation is CASSSAGGSLYGYTF.

The chain employs TRBV10-3 and TRBJ2-7, with D tentatively TRBD1 (6 bases). Per germline, CDR1 ENHRY and CDR2 SYGVKD. The CDR3 loop spans 14 amino acids. Trimming shortened V by 4 bases and J by 0 bases, and 10 bases separated the two germline ends. The CDR3 loop reads CAISGNRDSYEQYF. The CDR3 DNA follows: TGTGCCATCAGTGGAAACAGGGACTCCTACGAGCAGTACTTC.

The gene calls are TRBV2 and TRBJ1-2; D ambiguous. CDR3 size: 14 residues. The V end was cut by 3 bases, the J end by 1 base, with 9 bases between. CDR1 SNHLY and CDR2 FYNNEI come from the germline V gene. The CDR3 spells CASSEEGYNYGYTF. CDR3 nucleotide sequence: TGTGCCAGCAGTGAGGAGGGATATAACTATGGCTACACCTTC. The variable domain in full, with the rest retrieved from reference TRBV2 and TRBJ1-2, is EPEVTQTPSHQVTQMGQEVILRCVPISNHLYFYWYRQILGQKVEFLVSFYNNEISEKSEIFDDQFSVERPDGSNFTLKIRSTKLEDSAMYFCASSEEGYNYGYTFGSGTRLTVV.

J is TRBJ1-5 and V is TRBV7-2; D gene unclear. This CDR3 is 12 amino acids long. The germline gives CDR1 SGHTA, CDR2 FQGNSA. Trimming removed 4 bases from V and 8 bases from J, with 9 bases in between. The CDR3 nucleotides are TGTGCCAGCAGCTCCAACCGGGAGCCCCAGCATTTT. It yields the protein CASSSNREPQHF.

V usage is TRBV29-1 and J usage is TRBJ1-1; 8 bases are a match to TRBD1. In germline, CDR1 is SQVTM, CDR2 ANQGSEA. This CDR3 contains 14 residues. The junction had 11 bases not matched to a gene; V was cut back by 7 bases and J by 4 bases. The CDR3 DNA reads TGCAGCGCAGCGGTCGGACAGGGTCGCACTGAAGCTTTCTTT. It translates to CSAAVGQGRTEAFF.

The V and J genes are TRBV6-1 and TRBJ2-1; a possible D gene is TRBD2 (6 bases). The V and J ends lost 4 bases and 3 bases respectively, with 16 bases between them. Germline CDR1 is MNHNS and CDR2 is SASEGT. The CDR3 consists of 16 residues. CDR3: CASSGVQRGGYNEQFF. CDR3 nucleotide sequence: TGTGCCAGCAGTGGTGTACAAAGGGGAGGCTACAATGAGCAGTTCTTC.

The gene calls are TRBV6-5 and TRBJ1-3, with D possibly TRBD1 on 5 matching bases. Germline loops: CDR1 MNHEY, CDR2 SVGAGI. V gave up 3 bases and J gave up 2 bases, with 11 bases separating them. There are 15 residues in the CDR3. CDR3 bases: TGTGCCAGCAGTTATGGTTCGGGGGCTGGAAACACCATATATTTT. Residues: CASSYGSGAGNTIYF.

A single count supports this clone. J is TRBJ2-5 and V is TRBV5-1; unclear D gene. The last part of the DNA fits TRBJ2-7 better; the J call may be wrong. Per the germline V gene, CDR1 is SGHRS and CDR2 is YFSETQ. CDR3 length: 18 amino acids. This CDR3 reads CASSALSHVYLKGYEQYF. CDR3 nucleotides: TGCGCCAGCAGCGCCCTTTCGCATGTCTACCTAAAAGGCTACGAGCAGTACTTC.